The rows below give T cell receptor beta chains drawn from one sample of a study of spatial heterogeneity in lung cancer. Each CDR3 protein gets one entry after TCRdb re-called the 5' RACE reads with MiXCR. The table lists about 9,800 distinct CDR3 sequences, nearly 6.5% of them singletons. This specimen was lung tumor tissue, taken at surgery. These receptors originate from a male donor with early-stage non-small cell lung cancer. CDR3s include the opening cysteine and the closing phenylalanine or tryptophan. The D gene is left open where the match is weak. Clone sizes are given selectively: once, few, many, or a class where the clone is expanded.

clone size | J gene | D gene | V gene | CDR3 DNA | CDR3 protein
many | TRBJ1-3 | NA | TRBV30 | TGTGCCTGGAGTGTAAAAAGGAACACCATATATTTT | CAWSVKRNTIYF
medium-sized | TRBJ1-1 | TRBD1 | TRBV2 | TGTGCCAGCAGTGCGCAGGGGGCCGCTGAAGCTTTCTTT | CASSAQGAAEAFF
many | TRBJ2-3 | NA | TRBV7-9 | TGTGCCAGCAGCTCAGGGTTAGGCACAGATACGCAGTATTTT | CASSSGLGTDTQYF
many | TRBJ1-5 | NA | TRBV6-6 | TGTGCCACCCGAGCCGGGCAACAGGGAATTGCAGTTGGGTGGCCCCAGCATTTT | CATRAGQQGIAVGWPQHF
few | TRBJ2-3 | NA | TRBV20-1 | TGCAGTGCTAGCTTCCGGAGCACAGATACGCAGTATTTT | CSASFRSTDTQYF
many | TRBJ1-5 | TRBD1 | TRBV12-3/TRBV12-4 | TGTGCCAGCAGTTTAAAGGGACAGCCCAATCAGCCCCAGCATTTT | CASSLKGQPNQPQHF
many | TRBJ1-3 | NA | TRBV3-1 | TGTGCCAGCAGCCAAATCGGTCCGGGATCTGGAAACACCATATATTTT | CASSQIGPGSGNTIYF
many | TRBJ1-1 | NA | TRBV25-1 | TGTGCCAGCAGTGAACAATTTGGGACAACCTTCAAGAACACTGAAGCTTTCTTT | CASSEQFGTTFKNTEAFF
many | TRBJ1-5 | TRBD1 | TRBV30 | TGTGCCTGGAGTAAGGACAGGGTAAGAATGGGGAATCAGCCCCAGCATTTT | CAWSKDRVRMGNQPQHF
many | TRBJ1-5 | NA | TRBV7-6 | TGTGCCAGCAGCTTAGCTACGGGTCAGCCCCAGCATTTT | CASSLATGQPQHF
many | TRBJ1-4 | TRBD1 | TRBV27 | TGTGCCAGCAGCCAGGGACAGGGGGTAAGAAAACTGTTTTTT | CASSQGQGVRKLFF
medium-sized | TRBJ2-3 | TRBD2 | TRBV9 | TGTGCCAGCAGCATCCTAGCGGGGTTCACAGATACGCAGTATTTT | CASSILAGFTDTQYF
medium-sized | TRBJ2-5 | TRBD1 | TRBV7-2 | TGTGCCAGCAGCATGGGGACAGGACAAGAGACCCAGTACTTC | CASSMGTGQETQYF
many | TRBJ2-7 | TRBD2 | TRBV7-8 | TGTGCCAGCAGCTTGGGGACTAGCGGGAGGTACGAGCAGTACTTC | CASSLGTSGRYEQYF
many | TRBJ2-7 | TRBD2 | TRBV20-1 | TGCAGTGCTAGAGTTCCGGCTAGCGGGAGTCGCGAGCAGTACTTC | CSARVPASGSREQYF
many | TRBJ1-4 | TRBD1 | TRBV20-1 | TGCAGTGCAGGACAGGGGAGCGGCGAAAAACTGTTTTTT | CSAGQGSGEKLFF
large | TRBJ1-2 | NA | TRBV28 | TGTGCCAGCAACGCCGACACCCCTGGCTACACCTTC | CASNADTPGYTF
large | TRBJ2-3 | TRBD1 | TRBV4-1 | TGCGCCAGCAGCCAAGATTGGGGACTCGGGACAGGGGGCGCAGATACGCAGTATTTT | CASSQDWGLGTGGADTQYF
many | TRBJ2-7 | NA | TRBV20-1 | TGCAGTGCTATCTTAAGGGGGGAGCAGTACTTC | CSAILRGEQYF
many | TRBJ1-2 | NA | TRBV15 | TGTGCCACCAGCAGGGACAGCCGCTATGGCTACACCTTC | CATSRDSRYGYTF
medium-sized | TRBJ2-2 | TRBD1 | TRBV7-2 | TGTGCCAGCAGCTTAGCGGACAGGGAATCCGGGGAGCTGTTTTTT | CASSLADRESGELFF
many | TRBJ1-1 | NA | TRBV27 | TGTGCCAGCAGTCCTCGGACCCTAGGCACTGAAGCTTTCTTT | CASSPRTLGTEAFF
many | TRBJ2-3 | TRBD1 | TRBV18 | TGTGCCAGCTCACCTCGGACAGGGCTAGTATCCTTTAGCTCCACAGATACGCAGTATTTT | CASSPRTGLVSFSSTDTQYF
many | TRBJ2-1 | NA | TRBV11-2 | TGTGCCAGCAGCTTTGGCCCATCTTACAATGAGCAGTTCTTC | CASSFGPSYNEQFF
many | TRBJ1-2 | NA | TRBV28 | TGTGCCAGCAGGCTAGACGGGGGGAAAGGCTACACCTTC | CASRLDGGKGYTF
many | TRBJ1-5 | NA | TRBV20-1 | TGCAGTGCGATCCGGGGCTCCAATCAGCCCCAGCATTTT | CSAIRGSNQPQHF
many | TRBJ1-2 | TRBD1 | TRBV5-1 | TGCGCCAGCAGCTTTGGTACCAGGGGGCCTGACTATGGCTACACCTTC | CASSFGTRGPDYGYTF
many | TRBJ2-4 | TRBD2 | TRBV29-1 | TGCAGCGTTGAACAGACTAGCGGGATTGGGGGCATTCAGTACTTC | CSVEQTSGIGGIQYF
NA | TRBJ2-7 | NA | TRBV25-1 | TGTGCCACCAGCCGACTCTACGAGCAGTACTTC | CATSRLYEQYF
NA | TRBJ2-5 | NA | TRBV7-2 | TGTGCCAGCAGCTTAGGCACGAGCTTGGAGACCCAGTACTTC | CASSLGTSLETQYF
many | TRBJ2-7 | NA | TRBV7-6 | TGTGCCAGCAGCCCCTCCTGGGGAAGCTACGAGCAGTACTTC | CASSPSWGSYEQYF
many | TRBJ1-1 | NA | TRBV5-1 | TGCGCCAGCAGATCGGATAACACTGAAGCTTTCTTT | CASRSDNTEAFF
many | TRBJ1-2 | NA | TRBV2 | TGTGCCAGCAGTGAAAGAGGGAATGGCTACACCTTC | CASSERGNGYTF
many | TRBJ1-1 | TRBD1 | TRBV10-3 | TGTGCCGTACGGACAGGGAACACTGAAGCTTTCTTT | CAVRTGNTEAFF
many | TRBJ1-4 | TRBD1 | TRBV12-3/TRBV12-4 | TGTGCCAGCAGGCAGGGGGCCGGTGAAAAACTGTTTTTT | CASRQGAGEKLFF
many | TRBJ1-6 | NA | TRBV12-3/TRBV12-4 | TGTGCCAGCAGTTTAGACAGGGACTATAATTCACCCCTCCACTTT | CASSLDRDYNSPLHF
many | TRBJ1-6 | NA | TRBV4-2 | TGTGCCAGCAGCCAAAGGCCTCGTAACAAGTATAATTCACCCCTCCACTTT | CASSQRPRNKYNSPLHF
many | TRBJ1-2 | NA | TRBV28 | TGTGGGGCTGAGGCGGCGAACTATGGCTACACCTTC | CGAEAANYGYTF
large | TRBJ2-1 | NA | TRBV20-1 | TGCAGTGCCCGTAGTGAGAGCTCCTACAATGAGCAGTTCTTC | CSARSESSYNEQFF
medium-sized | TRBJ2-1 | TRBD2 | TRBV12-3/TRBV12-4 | TGTGCCAGCAGTTTTTATAGCGGGAGGGCCTTGAATGAGCAGTTCTTC | CASSFYSGRALNEQFF